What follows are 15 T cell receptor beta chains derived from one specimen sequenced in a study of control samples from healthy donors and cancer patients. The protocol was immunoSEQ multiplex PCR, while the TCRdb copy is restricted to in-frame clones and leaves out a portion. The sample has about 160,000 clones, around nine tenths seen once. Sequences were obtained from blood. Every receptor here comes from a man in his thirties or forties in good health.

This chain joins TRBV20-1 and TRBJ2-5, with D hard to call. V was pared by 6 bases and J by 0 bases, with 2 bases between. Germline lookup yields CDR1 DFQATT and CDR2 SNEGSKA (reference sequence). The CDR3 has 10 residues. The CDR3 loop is CSAYQETQYF. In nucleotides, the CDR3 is TGCAGTGCCTACCAAGAGACCCAGTACTTC.

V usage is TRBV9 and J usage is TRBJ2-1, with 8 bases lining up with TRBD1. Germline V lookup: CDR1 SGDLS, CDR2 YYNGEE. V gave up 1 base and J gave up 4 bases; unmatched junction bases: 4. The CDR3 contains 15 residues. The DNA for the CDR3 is TGTGCCAGCAGCGTAATGGGGGACAGGTACAATGAGCAGTTCTTC. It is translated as CASSVMGDRYNEQFF.

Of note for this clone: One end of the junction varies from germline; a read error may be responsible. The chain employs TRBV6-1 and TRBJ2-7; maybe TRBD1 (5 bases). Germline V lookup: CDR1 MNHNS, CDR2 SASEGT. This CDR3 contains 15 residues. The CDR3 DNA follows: TGTGTCAGCAGTGAAATAAGGGGCCTGACCTACGAGCAGTACTTC. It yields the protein CVSSEIRGLTYEQYF.

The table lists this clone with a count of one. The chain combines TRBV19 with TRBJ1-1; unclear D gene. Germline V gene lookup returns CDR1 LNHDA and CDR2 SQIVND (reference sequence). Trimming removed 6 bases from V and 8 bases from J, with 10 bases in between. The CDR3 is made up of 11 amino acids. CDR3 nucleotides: TGTGCCAGTAGAACCAGCGGGGAAGCTTTCTTT. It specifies CASRTSGEAFF.

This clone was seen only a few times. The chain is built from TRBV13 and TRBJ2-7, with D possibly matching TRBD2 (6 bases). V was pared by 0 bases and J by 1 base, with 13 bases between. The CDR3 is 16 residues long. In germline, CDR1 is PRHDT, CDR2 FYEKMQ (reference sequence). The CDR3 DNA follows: TGTGCCAGCAGCTTAGGGTCGGGCGCGGGATCCTACGAGCAGTACTTC. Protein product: CASSLGSGAGSYEQYF.

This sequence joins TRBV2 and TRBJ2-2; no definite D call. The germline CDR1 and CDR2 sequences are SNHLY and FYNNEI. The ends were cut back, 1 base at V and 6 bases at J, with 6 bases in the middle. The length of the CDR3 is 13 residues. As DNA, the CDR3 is TGTGCCAGCAGTGAAGGGTTGGCCGGGGAGCTGTTTTTT. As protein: CASSEGLAGELFF.

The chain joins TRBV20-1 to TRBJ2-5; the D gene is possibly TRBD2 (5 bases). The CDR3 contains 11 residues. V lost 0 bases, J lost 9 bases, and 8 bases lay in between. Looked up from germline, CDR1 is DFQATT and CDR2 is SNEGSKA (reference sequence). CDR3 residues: CSARDPGAQYF. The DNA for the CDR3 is TGCAGTGCTAGAGATCCCGGGGCCCAGTACTTC.

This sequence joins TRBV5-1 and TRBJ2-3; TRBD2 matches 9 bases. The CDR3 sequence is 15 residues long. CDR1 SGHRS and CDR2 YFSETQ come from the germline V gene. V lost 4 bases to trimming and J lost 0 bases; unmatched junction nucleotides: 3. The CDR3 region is CASSPTSGSTDTQYF. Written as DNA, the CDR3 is TGCGCCAGCAGCCCGACTAGCGGAAGCACAGATACGCAGTATTTT. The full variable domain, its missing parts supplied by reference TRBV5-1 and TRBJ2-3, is KAGVTQTPRYLIKTRGQQVTLSCSPISGHRSVSWYQQTPGQGLQFLFEYFSETQRNKGNFPGRFSGRQFSNSRSEMNVSTLELGDSALYLCASSPTSGSTDTQYFGPGTRLTVL.

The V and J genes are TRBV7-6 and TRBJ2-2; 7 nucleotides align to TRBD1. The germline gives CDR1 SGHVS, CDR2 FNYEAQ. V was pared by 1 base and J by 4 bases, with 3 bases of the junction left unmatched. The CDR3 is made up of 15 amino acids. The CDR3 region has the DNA TGTGCCAGCAGCTTAGGACAGGGCGGCACCGGGGAGCTGTTTTTT. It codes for CASSLGQGGTGELFF.

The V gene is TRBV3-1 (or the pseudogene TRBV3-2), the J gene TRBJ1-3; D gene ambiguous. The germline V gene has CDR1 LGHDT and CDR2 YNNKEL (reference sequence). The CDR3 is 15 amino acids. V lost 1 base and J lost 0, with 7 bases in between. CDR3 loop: CASSQAGVSGNTIYF. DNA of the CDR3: TGTGCCAGCAGCCAAGCAGGTGTCTCTGGAAACACCATATATTTT.

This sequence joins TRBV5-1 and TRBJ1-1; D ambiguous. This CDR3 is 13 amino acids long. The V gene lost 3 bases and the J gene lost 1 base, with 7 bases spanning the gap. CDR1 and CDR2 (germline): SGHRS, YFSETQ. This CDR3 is CASSSQENTEAFF. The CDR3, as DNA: TGCGCCAGCAGCTCGCAGGAGAACACTGAAGCTTTCTTT.

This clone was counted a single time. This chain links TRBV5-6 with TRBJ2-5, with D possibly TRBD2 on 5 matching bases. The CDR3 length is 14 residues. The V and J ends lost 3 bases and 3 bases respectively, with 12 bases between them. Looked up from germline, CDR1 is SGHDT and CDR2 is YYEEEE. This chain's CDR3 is CASSYPGTKETQYF. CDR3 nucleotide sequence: TGTGCCAGCAGCTACCCGGGAACCAAAGAGACCCAGTACTTC. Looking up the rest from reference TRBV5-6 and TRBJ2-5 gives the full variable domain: DAGVTQSPTHLIKTRGQQVTLRCSPKSGHDTVSWYQQALGQGPQFIFQYYEEEERQRGNFPDRFSGHQFPNYSSELNVNALLLGDSALYLCASSYPGTKETQYFGPGTRLLVL.

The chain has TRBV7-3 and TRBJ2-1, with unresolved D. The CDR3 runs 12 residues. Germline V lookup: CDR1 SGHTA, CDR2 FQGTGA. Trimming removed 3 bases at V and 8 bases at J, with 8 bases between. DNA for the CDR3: TGTGCCAGCAGCTTGCCCGGCGATGAGCAGTTCTTC. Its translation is CASSLPGDEQFF. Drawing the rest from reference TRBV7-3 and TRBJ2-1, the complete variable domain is GAGVSQTPSNKVTEKGKYVELRCDPISGHTALYWYRQSLGQGPEFLIYFQGTGAADDSGLPNDRFFAVRPEGSVSTLKIQRTERGDSAVYLCASSLPGDEQFFGPGTRLTVL.

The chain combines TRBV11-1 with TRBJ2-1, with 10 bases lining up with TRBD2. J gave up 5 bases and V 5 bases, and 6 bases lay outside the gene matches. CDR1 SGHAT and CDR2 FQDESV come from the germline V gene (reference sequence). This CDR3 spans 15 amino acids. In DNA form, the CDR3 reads TGTGCCAGCAGCACCGGACTAGCGGTCCACAATGAGCAGTTCTTC. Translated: CASSTGLAVHNEQFF. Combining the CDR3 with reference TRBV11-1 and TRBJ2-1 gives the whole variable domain EAEVAQSPRYKITEKSQAVAFWCDPISGHATLYWYRQILGQGPELLVQFQDESVVDDSQLPKDRFSAERLKGVDSTLKIQPAELGDSAMYLCASSTGLAVHNEQFFGPGTRLTVL.

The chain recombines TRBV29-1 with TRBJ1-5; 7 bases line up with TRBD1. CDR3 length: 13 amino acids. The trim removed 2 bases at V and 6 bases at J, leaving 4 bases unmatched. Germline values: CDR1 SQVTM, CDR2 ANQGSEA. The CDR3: CSVEQGGGQPQHF. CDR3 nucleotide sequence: TGCAGCGTTGAACAGGGGGGGGGTCAGCCCCAGCATTTT.